This T cell receptor (beta chain) was recovered during a study of T cells after yellow fever vaccination. Background on the study: Each low-cell-number fraction was prepared by means of SMART-Seq v4 Ultra Low Input.

This clonotype turned up a few times. Antigen: not known. Study outcomes and limitations: A weaker secondary response peaked on day 5, the primary on day 15.

TCRdb itself ran the 5' RACE reads through MiXCR, one entry per CDR3 protein. Found here are under 600,000 distinct CDR3 sequences, roughly 13% of them singletons; the top ten hold roughly 13%. Sequenced material: PBMCs, taken on the day of the yellow fever booster vaccination. This receptor was obtained from a man aged 25 to 45 who received the YFV17D yellow fever vaccine.

CDR3 sequence (DNA): TGTGCCAGCAGCCCCGAAGGGGGGTTAGCGGGAGTCGGGTGTCTCACAGATACGCAGTATTTT. The encoded protein is CASSPEGGLAGVGCLTDTQYF. J is TRBJ2-3 and V is TRBV7-6, with 9 bases aligning to TRBD2. This CDR3 is built from 21 residues. The germline V gene has CDR1 SGHVS and CDR2 FNYEAQ. With V trimmed by 5 bases and J by 2 bases, 23 bases remained unmatched.